The 32 T cell receptor beta chains presented below share a single source sample, sequenced in a study of shared clonotypes between healthy human individuals. This table comes from immunoSEQ multiplex PCR, and its TCRdb copy is limited to in-frame clones, with some not included. Among over 400,000 clones listed, almost 80% were seen once. The sequenced sample consisted of PBMCs. All receptors come from a woman aged 40 to 50 in good health. Some clones in this sample may be carry-over from other donors' samples.

V usage is TRBV7-9 and J usage is TRBJ1-1, with TRBD1 as a possible D gene (6 bases). From germline, CDR1 is SEHNR and CDR2 FQNEAQ (reference sequence). The CDR3 is made up of 15 amino acids. Deletions cut 3 bases from V and 0 bases from J, with 11 bases between. CDR3 loop: CASSFGGAVNTEAFF. The DNA of the CDR3 is TGTGCCAGCAGCTTTGGGGGGGCCGTGAACACTGAAGCTTTCTTT.

This clone was seen a single time. Other nucleotide sequences from this sample produce the same CDR3. The genes are TRBV27 and TRBJ2-2, with D unresolved. CDR1 and CDR2 (germline): MNHEY, SMNVEV (reference sequence). Trimming took off 3 bases at V and 5 bases at J, with 4 bases between the two ends. The CDR3 is 12 amino acids. For the CDR3, the DNA is TGTGCCAGCAGTTTTCGGACCGGGGAGCTGTTTTTT. This sequence encodes CASSFRTGELFF.

In nucleotides, the CDR3 is TGTGCCACCCAGCGGGAGCTGGTAGAGACCCAGTACTTC. Translation gives CATQRELVETQYF. V usage is TRBV10-3 and J usage is TRBJ2-5; 8 positions match TRBD2. V lost 10 bases and J lost 4; bases outside the gene matches: 8. Germline V CDR1 and CDR2: ENHRY, SYGVKD. The CDR3 totals 13 residues.

This clone was seen more than once but under ten times. The chain combines TRBV7-7 with TRBJ1-5, with a weak D call TRBD1 (5 bases). CDR1 SSHAT and CDR2 FNYEAQ come from the germline V gene (reference sequence). The CDR3 spans 16 residues. Trimming cost V 5 bases and J 5 bases, with 19 bases left between them. The CDR3 DNA reads as TGTGCCAGCAGCGTTACACAGGTAATCGGGGATCAGCCCCAGCATTTT. This encodes CASSVTQVIGDQPQHF.

This clone has more than one count but fewer than ten. The V gene is TRBV29-1, the J gene TRBJ2-5; 9 bases match TRBD1. Germline lookup yields CDR1 SQVTM and CDR2 ANQGSEA. J gave up 5 bases and V 1 base, and 11 bases lay outside the gene matches. The CDR3 runs to 16 residues. The CDR3 here is CSVEGPGTGPGETQYF. In DNA form, the CDR3 reads TGCAGCGTTGAAGGCCCCGGGACAGGGCCTGGGGAGACCCAGTACTTC.

This chain links TRBV7-9 with TRBJ1-5, with 7 bases aligning to TRBD1. The V gene end was trimmed by 4 bases and the J gene end by 7 bases; junction bases not matched to a gene: 7. The CDR3 spans 14 residues. Germline CDR1 and CDR2: SEHNR and FQNEAQ (reference sequence). Here the CDR3 DNA reads TGTGCCAGCAGCTCCAACAGGGGAGGGCAGCCCCAGCATTTT. It is translated as CASSSNRGGQPQHF.

There are many counts of this clone. The chain is built from TRBV2 and TRBJ1-3, with unresolved D. In germline, CDR1 is SNHLY, CDR2 FYNNEI. The CDR3 is made up of 15 amino acids. V was cut by 3 bases and J by 0 bases, with 9 bases left in between. The CDR3 nucleotides are TGTGCCAGCAGTGATGGCAGATCCTCTGGAAACACCATATATTTT. Protein: CASSDGRSSGNTIYF. Filled out from reference TRBV2 and TRBJ1-3, the complete variable domain reads EPEVTQTPSHQVTQMGQEVILRCVPISNHLYFYWYRQILGQKVEFLVSFYNNEISEKSEIFDDQFSVERPDGSNFTLKIRSTKLEDSAMYFCASSDGRSSGNTIYFGEGSWLTVV.

The chain recombines TRBV7-9 with TRBJ2-1; tentative D call: TRBD2 (6 bases). Deletions cut 5 bases from V and 8 bases from J, with 16 bases between. Germline CDR1 is SEHNR and CDR2 is FQNEAQ (reference sequence). This CDR3 spans 14 amino acids. This CDR3 reads CASSPPGSADEQFF. DNA for the CDR3: TGTGCCAGCAGCCCCCCCGGGAGTGCGGATGAGCAGTTCTTC. The whole variable domain, filled in from reference TRBV7-9 and TRBJ2-1, reads DTGVSQNPRHKITKRGQNVTFRCDPISEHNRLYWYRQTLGQGPEFLTYFQNEAQLEKSRLLSDRFSAERPKGSFSTLEIQRTEQGDSAMYLCASSPPGSADEQFFGPGTRLTVL.

The V gene is TRBV5-6, the J gene TRBJ2-7; no definite D call. V lost 1 base and J lost 5, with 4 bases in between. Germline V gene lookup returns CDR1 SGHDT and CDR2 YYEEEE. This CDR3 contains 11 residues. CDR3 DNA sequence: TGTGCCAGCAGCTTGTTGAACGAGCAGTACTTC. Its translation: CASSLLNEQYF.

The V call is TRBV19, the J call TRBJ2-7; 7 bases match TRBD1. V gave up 3 bases and J gave up 0 bases; unmatched junction bases: 11. The germline gives CDR1 LNHDA, CDR2 SQIVND (reference sequence). CDR3 length: 17 amino acids. The CDR3 loop is CASSIGGDRASSYEQYF. The CDR3 DNA follows: TGTGCCAGTAGTATCGGAGGCGACAGGGCTAGCTCCTACGAGCAGTACTTC.

This clone was observed once. The chain joins TRBV5-1 to TRBJ2-1; 12 bases agree with TRBD2. The CDR3 length is 19 residues. Germline V gene data show CDR1 as SGHRS and CDR2 as YFSETQ. Trimming at V came to 0 bases and at J to 0 bases, leaving 7 bases not matched to a gene. The CDR3 nucleotides are TGCGCCAGCAGCTTGGGACTAGCGGGAGTGTCGAGCTCCTACAATGAGCAGTTCTTC. Protein: CASSLGLAGVSSSYNEQFF.

This clone was counted between two and nine times. A read error is likely here: a far larger clone is one base away. This same CDR3 is encoded by further DNA sequences in the sample. CDR3 loop: CASSLAVRTGGLGSYEQYF. CDR3 bases: TGTGCCAGCAGCCTAGCGGTGAGAACAGGGGGACTGGGGTCCTACGAGCAGTACTTC. V gene TRBV7-9 combines with J gene TRBJ2-7, with a possible D match to TRBD1 (8 bases). This CDR3 contains 19 residues. CDR1 and CDR2 from the germline V gene are SEHNR and FQNEAQ (reference sequence).

The chain links TRBV7-6 to TRBJ2-2, with 8 positions matching TRBD1. The germline V gene encodes CDR1 SGHVS and CDR2 FNYEAQ. The V and J ends lost 5 bases and 4 bases, in that order; junction bases with no gene match: 6. CDR3 length: 15 residues. CDR3 amino acids: CASSHPGQATGELFF. The CDR3 DNA reads as TGTGCCAGCAGCCACCCGGGACAGGCCACCGGGGAGCTGTTTTTT.

V usage is TRBV15 and J usage is TRBJ2-1, with 8 bases that match TRBD2. The CDR3 is 15 amino acids. The J segment lost 8 bases and the V segment lost 3 bases, leaving 9 bases of the junction unmatched. CDR1 and CDR2 from the germline V gene are LNHNV and YYDKDF (reference sequence). CDR3 sequence reads: CATSRRGSGMDEQFF. CDR3 nucleotides: TGTGCCACCAGCAGGCGGGGTAGCGGGATGGATGAGCAGTTCTTC.

The gene calls are TRBV6-1 and TRBJ2-7; D is uncertain. CDR3 length equals 14 residues. V lost 7 bases, J lost 2 bases, and 15 bases lay in between. Germline V lookup: CDR1 MNHNS, CDR2 SASEGT. This CDR3 reads CASNPSRGPYEQYF. The CDR3 DNA sequence: TGTGCCAGCAATCCCTCCAGAGGTCCCTACGAGCAGTACTTC.

The chain is built from TRBV10-2 and TRBJ1-1, with D unclear. The V gene's germline CDR1 is WSHSY and CDR2 SAAADI. The CDR3 sequence is 13 residues long. V was shortened by 7 bases and J by 1 base, with 10 bases between the two germline ends. For the CDR3, the DNA is TGCGCCAGCACTAGAAGCTGGAACACTGAAGCTTTCTTT. This translates into CASTRSWNTEAFF.

The chain combines TRBV7-9 with TRBJ2-1; a weak D match, TRBD2 (6 bases). The CDR3 spans 14 residues. V shed 5 bases and J shed 6 bases, with 14 bases lying between them. Germline assignment: CDR1 SEHNR and CDR2 FQNEAQ (reference sequence). The chain's CDR3 is CASSPGLRPNEQFF. The CDR3 DNA is TGTGCCAGCAGCCCGGGACTCCGCCCCAATGAGCAGTTCTTC.

The gene calls are TRBV19 and TRBJ2-7; TRBD1 is a possible D gene (5 bases). CDR1 and CDR2 from the germline V gene are LNHDA and SQIVND (reference sequence). The CDR3 spans 14 residues. The ends were cut back, 5 bases at V and 4 bases at J, with 15 bases in the middle. The DNA of the CDR3 is TGTGCCAGTAGTTTTAGCCAGGGTCGATACGAGCAGTACTTC. It specifies CASSFSQGRYEQYF.

The gene calls are TRBV5-1 and TRBJ2-1, with 9 bases fitting TRBD2. V dropped 0 bases and J dropped 8; count of bases not matched to a gene: 6. This CDR3 is built from 15 residues. CDR1 is SGHRS and CDR2 is YFSETQ in the germline V gene. CDR3 nucleotides: TGCGCCAGCAGCTTGGTGGCTAGCGGGACTGATGAGCAGTTCTTC. Translated: CASSLVASGTDEQFF.

The chain couples TRBV6-1 to TRBJ2-2, with D maybe TRBD1 (6 bases). V was clipped by 1 base and J by 6 bases, with 12 bases between them. The V gene's germline CDR1 is MNHNS and CDR2 SASEGT. The CDR3 is 15 amino acids. The CDR3 DNA follows: TGTGCCAGCAGTGAAGGGTCAGGGGTCGCCGGGGAGCTGTTTTTT. Amino acid sequence: CASSEGSGVAGELFF.

V gene TRBV10-3 combines with J gene TRBJ1-5; the D gene is possibly TRBD1 (5 bases). Looked up from germline, CDR1 is ENHRY and CDR2 is SYGVKD. CDR3 size: 13 residues. The ends were cut back, 9 bases at V and 5 bases at J, with 14 bases in the middle. For the CDR3, the DNA is TGTGCCATTCAGGGACGAGGAGATCAGCCCCAGCATTTT. Amino acid sequence: CAIQGRGDQPQHF.

The V gene is TRBV18, the J gene TRBJ2-2, with 8 bases identical to TRBD2. Germline V gene sequence: CDR1 KGHSH, CDR2 LQKENI. The CDR3 has 16 residues. V lost 2 bases to trimming and J lost 6 bases; unmatched junction nucleotides: 8. In DNA, the CDR3 is TGTGCCAGCTCACCATCCAGCGGGAGCGATCCCGGGGAGCTGTTTTTT. Translated: CASSPSSGSDPGELFF. Supplemented by reference TRBV18 and TRBJ2-2, the full variable domain reads NAGVMQNPRHLVRRRGQEARLRCSPMKGHSHVYWYRQLPEEGLKFMVYLQKENIIDESGMPKERFSAEFPKEGPSILRIQQVVRGDSAAYFCASSPSSGSDPGELFFGEGSRLTVL.

V gene TRBV30 combines with J gene TRBJ2-5, with 7 bases identical to TRBD1. The CDR3 loop spans 13 amino acids. Germline CDR1 reads GTSNPN; CDR2 reads SVGIG (reference sequence). V shed 5 bases and J 2 bases; nucleotides not matched to a gene: 5. Here the CDR3 reads CAWDPTGQETQYF. CDR3 in DNA: TGTGCCTGGGATCCGACAGGGCAAGAGACCCAGTACTTC.

The rearrangement uses TRBV11-2 and TRBJ2-4, with 15 bases matching TRBD2. V shed 1 base, J shed 6 bases, and the junction held 10 bases outside the gene matches. The CDR3 is made up of 19 amino acids. The germline V gene encodes CDR1 SGHAT and CDR2 FQNNGV. CDR3 loop: CASSLVGGTSGRKGNIQYF. CDR3 nucleotides: TGTGCCAGCAGCTTAGTAGGGGGGACTAGCGGGAGGAAGGGAAACATTCAGTACTTC.

V is TRBV19 and J is TRBJ2-6, with D uncertain. Per germline, CDR1 LNHDA and CDR2 SQIVND (reference sequence). V was trimmed by 1 base and J by 3 bases, leaving 4 bases between them. CDR3 size: 14 residues. The CDR3 coding sequence is TGTGCCAGTAGTATAGGAGTTGGGGCCAACGTCCTGACTTTC. Translating gives CASSIGVGANVLTF.

Only a few counts were recorded for this clone. J is TRBJ1-1 and V is TRBV20-1; TRBD1 is a possible D gene (6 bases). The CDR3 is made up of 11 amino acids. Between the trimmed V and J ends, which lost 3 bases and 10 bases, there was a span of 12 bases. CDR1 and CDR2 (germline): DFQATT, SNEGSKA (reference sequence). CDR3 sequence reads: CSASYRDSAFF. The CDR3 DNA reads as TGCAGTGCTAGTTACAGGGATTCAGCTTTCTTT.

CDR3 sequence: CASLERESPYEQYF. DNA of the CDR3: TGTGCCAGCTTAGAGCGGGAGAGCCCCTACGAGCAGTACTTC. The chain recombines TRBV28 with TRBJ2-7; 8 positions match TRBD2. Trimming cost V 8 bases and J 2 bases; bases outside gene matches: 8. The CDR3 extends over 14 amino acids. From germline, CDR1 is MDHEN and CDR2 SYDVKM.

This clone has just a few counts. This rearrangement joins TRBV5-1 to TRBJ2-1, with 9 bases aligning to TRBD2. Germline V gene data show CDR1 as SGHRS and CDR2 as YFSETQ. The CDR3 sequence is 17 residues long. J gave up 5 bases and V 3 bases, and 12 bases lay outside the gene matches. In nucleotides, the CDR3 is TGCGCCAGCAGCTCAATACCGGGACTAGCCCCGAACAATGAGCAGTTCTTC. The encoded protein is CASSSIPGLAPNNEQFF.

The gene calls are TRBV28 and TRBJ2-7, with TRBD2 identical over 7 bases. Germline CDR1 is MDHEN and CDR2 is SYDVKM. The CDR3 is 14 amino acids. The J segment lost 3 bases and the V segment lost 2 bases, leaving 4 bases of the junction unmatched. CDR3 loop: CASSLLRESYEQYF. Written as DNA, the CDR3 is TGTGCCAGCAGTTTACTGCGGGAGAGCTACGAGCAGTACTTC.

This rearrangement joins TRBV19 to TRBJ2-2; D remains unclear. Trimming removed 3 bases at V and 6 bases at J, with 14 bases between. CDR1 and CDR2 from the germline V gene are LNHDA and SQIVND (reference sequence). The CDR3 is 15 amino acids. CDR3 bases: TGTGCCAGTAGTATCGACGATAAGTCCCCCGGGGAGCTGTTTTTT. Translation gives CASSIDDKSPGELFF.

The CDR3 here is CASTRLAGVPDTQYF. Here the CDR3 DNA reads TGCGCCAGCACAAGACTAGCGGGAGTGCCAGATACGCAGTATTTT. The chain joins TRBV5-1 to TRBJ2-3, with 12 bases fitting TRBD2. The CDR3 has 15 residues. Germline trimming cut 6 bases from V and 4 bases from J; bases unmatched to any gene: 6. Germline V CDR1 and CDR2: SGHRS, YFSETQ.

The chain's CDR3 is CASSLFGPFNSGNTIYF. The CDR3 nucleotides are TGCGCCAGCAGCTTGTTTGGGCCCTTCAACTCTGGAAACACCATATATTTT. The rearrangement joins TRBV5-1 to TRBJ1-3; D is unclear. V lost 1 base, J lost 0 bases, and 14 bases lay in between. The CDR3 has 17 amino acids. Germline CDR1 is SGHRS and CDR2 is YFSETQ. Full variable domain (remainder filled in from reference TRBV5-1 and TRBJ1-3): KAGVTQTPRYLIKTRGQQVTLSCSPISGHRSVSWYQQTPGQGLQFLFEYFSETQRNKGNFPGRFSGRQFSNSRSEMNVSTLELGDSALYLCASSLFGPFNSGNTIYFGEGSWLTVV.